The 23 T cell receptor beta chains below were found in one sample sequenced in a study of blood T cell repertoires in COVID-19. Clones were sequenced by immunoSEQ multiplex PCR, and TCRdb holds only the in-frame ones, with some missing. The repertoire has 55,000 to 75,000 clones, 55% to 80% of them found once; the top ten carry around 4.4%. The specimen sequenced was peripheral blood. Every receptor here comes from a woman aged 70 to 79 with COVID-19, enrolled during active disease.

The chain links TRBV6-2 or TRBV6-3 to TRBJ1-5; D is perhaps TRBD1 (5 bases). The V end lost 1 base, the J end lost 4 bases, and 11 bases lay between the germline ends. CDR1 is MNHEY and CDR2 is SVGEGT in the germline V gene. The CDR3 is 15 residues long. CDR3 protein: CASSYFAGPNQPQHF. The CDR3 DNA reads TGTGCCAGCAGTTACTTTGCAGGGCCGAATCAGCCCCAGCATTTT.

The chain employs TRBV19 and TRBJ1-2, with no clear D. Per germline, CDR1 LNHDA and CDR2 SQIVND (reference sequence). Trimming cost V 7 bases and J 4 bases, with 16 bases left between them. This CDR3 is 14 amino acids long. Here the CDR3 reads CASTSRLDSYGYTF. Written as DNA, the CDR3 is TGTGCCAGTACCTCCCGACTGGATTCCTATGGCTACACCTTC.

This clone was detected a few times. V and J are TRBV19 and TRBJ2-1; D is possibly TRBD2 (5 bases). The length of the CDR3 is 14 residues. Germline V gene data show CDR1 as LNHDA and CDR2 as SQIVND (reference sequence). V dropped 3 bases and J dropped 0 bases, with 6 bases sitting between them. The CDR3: CASSIGLSYNEQFF. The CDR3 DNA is TGTGCCAGTAGTATCGGACTCTCCTACAATGAGCAGTTCTTC.

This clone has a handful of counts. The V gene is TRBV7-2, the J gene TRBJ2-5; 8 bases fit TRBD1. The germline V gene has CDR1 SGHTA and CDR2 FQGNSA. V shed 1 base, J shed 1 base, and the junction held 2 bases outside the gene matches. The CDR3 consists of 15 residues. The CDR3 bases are TGTGCCAGCAGCTTAGTGGACAGGGCCCAAGAGACCCAGTACTTC. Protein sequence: CASSLVDRAQETQYF.

Written as DNA, the CDR3 is TGTGCCAGCTGGGGACAAAACACTGAAGCTTTCTTT. Protein product: CASWGQNTEAFF. The V call is TRBV6-5, the J call TRBJ1-1; possibly TRBD1 for D (6 bases). Germline V gene data show CDR1 as MNHEY and CDR2 as SVGAGI. With 8 bases removed from V and 2 bases from J, the gap between germline ends came to 9 bases. The CDR3 is 12 amino acids.

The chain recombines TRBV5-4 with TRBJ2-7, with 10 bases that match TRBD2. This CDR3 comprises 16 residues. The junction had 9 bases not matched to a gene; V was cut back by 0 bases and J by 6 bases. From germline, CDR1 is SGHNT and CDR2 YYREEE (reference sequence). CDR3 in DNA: TGTGCCAGCAGCTTGGGGACTAGCGGAGACCCTCTCGAGCAGTACGTC. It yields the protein CASSLGTSGDPLEQYV.

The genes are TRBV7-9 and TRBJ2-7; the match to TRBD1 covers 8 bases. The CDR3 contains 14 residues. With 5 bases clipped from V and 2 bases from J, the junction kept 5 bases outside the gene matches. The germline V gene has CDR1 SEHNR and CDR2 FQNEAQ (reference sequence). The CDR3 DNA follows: TGTGCCAGCAGCCCGGGGACAGGCGCCTACGAGCAGTACTTC. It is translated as CASSPGTGAYEQYF.

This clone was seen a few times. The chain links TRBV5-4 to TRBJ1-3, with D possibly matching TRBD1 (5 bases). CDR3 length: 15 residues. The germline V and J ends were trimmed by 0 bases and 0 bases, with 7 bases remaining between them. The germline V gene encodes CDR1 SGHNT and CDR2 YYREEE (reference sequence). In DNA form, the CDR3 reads TGTGCCAGCAGCTTGGGAAGGGGCTCTGGAAACACCATATATTTT. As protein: CASSLGRGSGNTIYF.

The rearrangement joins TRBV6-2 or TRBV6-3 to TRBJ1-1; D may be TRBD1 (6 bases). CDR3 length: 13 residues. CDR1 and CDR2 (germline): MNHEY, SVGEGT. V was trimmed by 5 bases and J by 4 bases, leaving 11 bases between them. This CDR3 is CASSLQGGTEAFF. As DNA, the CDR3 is TGTGCCAGCAGTCTACAGGGTGGCACTGAAGCTTTCTTT.

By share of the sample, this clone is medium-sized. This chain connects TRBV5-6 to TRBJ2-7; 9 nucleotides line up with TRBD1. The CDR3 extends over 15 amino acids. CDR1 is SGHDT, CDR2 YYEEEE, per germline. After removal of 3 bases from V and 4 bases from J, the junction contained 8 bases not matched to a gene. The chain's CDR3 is CASSSPGTGSYEQYF. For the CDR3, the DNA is TGTGCCAGCAGCTCTCCCGGGACAGGGTCGTACGAGCAGTACTTC.

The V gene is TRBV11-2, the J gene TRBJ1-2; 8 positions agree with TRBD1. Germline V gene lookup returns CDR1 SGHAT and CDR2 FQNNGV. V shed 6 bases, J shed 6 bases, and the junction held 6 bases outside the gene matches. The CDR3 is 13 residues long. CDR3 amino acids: CASSSGQGNGYTF. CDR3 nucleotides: TGTGCCAGCAGTTCCGGACAGGGAAATGGCTACACCTTC. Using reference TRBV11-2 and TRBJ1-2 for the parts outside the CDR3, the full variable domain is EAGVAQSPRYKIIEKRQSVAFWCNPISGHATLYWYQQILGQGPKLLIQFQNNGVVDDSQLPKDRFSAERLKGVDSTLKIQPAKLEDSAVYLCASSSGQGNGYTFGSGTRLTVV.

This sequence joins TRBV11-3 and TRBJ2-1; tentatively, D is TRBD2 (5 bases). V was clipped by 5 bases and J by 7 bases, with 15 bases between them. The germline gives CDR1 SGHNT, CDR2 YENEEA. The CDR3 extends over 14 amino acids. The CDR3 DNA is TGTGCCAGCAGCGCATACCTACTAGAGAATGAGCAGTTCTTC. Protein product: CASSAYLLENEQFF.

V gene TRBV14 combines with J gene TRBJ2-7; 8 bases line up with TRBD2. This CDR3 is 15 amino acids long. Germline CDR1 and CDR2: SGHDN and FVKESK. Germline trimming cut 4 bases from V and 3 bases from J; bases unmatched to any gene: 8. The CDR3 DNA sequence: TGTGCCAGCAGCCTCGGGTCTAGCGGGTTCTACGAGCAGTACGTC. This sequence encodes CASSLGSSGFYEQYV.

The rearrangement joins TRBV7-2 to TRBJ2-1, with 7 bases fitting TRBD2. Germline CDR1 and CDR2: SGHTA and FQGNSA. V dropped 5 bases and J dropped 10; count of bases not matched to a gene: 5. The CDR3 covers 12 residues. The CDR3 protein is CASSPWEGEQFF. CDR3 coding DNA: TGTGCCAGCAGCCCGTGGGAGGGCGAGCAGTTCTTC. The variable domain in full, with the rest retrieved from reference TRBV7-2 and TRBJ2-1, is GAGVSQSPSNKVTEKGKDVELRCDPISGHTALYWYRQSLGQGLEFLIYFQGNSAPDKSGLPSDRFSAERTGGSVSTLTIQRTQQEDSAVYLCASSPWEGEQFFGPGTRLTVL.

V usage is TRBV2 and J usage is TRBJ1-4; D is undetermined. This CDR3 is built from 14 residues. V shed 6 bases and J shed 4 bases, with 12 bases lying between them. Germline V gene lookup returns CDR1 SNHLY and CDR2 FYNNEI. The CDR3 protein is CASRQEVGNEKLFF. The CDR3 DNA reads TGTGCCAGCAGACAAGAGGTCGGTAATGAAAAACTGTTTTTT.

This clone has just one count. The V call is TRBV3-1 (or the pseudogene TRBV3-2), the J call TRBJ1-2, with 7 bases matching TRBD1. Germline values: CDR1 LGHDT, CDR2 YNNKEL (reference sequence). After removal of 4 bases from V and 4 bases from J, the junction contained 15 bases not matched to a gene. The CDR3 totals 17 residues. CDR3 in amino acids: CASSRQQGRELGYGYTF. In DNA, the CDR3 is TGTGCCAGCAGCCGACAACAGGGGCGTGAGTTGGGCTATGGCTACACCTTC.

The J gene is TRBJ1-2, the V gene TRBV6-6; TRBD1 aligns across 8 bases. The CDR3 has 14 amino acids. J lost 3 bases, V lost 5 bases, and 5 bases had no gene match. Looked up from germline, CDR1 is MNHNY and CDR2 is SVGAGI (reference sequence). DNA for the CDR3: TGTGCCAGCAGTGACACAGGGGGGGACTATGGCTACACCTTC. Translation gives CASSDTGGDYGYTF.

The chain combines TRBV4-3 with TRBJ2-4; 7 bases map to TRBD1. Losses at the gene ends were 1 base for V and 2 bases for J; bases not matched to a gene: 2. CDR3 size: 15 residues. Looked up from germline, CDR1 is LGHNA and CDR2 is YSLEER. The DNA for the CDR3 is TGCGCCAGCAGCCAAGGACAGGGTTCCAAAAACATTCAGTACTTC. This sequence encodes CASSQGQGSKNIQYF.

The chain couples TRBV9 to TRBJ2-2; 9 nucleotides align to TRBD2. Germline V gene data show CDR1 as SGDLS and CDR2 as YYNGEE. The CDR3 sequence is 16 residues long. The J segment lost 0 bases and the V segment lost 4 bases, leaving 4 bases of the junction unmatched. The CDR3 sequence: CASSPRLAANTGELFF. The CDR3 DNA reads TGTGCCAGCAGCCCTAGACTAGCGGCGAACACCGGGGAGCTGTTTTTT.

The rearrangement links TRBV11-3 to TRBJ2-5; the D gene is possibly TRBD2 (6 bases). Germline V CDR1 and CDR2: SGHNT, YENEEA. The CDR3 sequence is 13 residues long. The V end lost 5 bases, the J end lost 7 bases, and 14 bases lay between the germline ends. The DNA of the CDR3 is TGTGCCAGCAGCCCCCAAGGGAGGCGGACCCAGTACTTC. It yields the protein CASSPQGRRTQYF. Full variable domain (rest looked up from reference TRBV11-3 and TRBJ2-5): EAGVVQSPRYKIIEKKQPVAFWCNPISGHNTLYWYLQNLGQGPELLIRYENEEAVDDSQLPKDRFSAERLKGVDSTLKIQPAELGDSAVYLCASSPQGRRTQYFGPGTRLLVL.

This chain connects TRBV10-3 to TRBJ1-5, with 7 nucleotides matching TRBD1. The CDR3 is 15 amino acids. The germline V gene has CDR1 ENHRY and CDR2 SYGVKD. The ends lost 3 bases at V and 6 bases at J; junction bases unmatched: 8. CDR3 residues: CAISENQGVGQPQHF. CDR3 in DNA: TGTGCCATCAGTGAAAATCAGGGGGTGGGTCAGCCCCAGCATTTT.

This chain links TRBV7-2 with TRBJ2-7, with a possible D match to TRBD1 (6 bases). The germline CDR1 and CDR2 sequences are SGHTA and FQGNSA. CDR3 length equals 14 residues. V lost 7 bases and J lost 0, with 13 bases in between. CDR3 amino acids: CASTPRGASYEQYF. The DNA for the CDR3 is TGTGCCAGCACCCCCAGGGGCGCCTCCTACGAGCAGTACTTC.

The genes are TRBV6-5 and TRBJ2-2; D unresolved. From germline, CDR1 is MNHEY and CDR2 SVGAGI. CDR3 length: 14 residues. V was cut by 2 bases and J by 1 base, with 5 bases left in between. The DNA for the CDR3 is TGTGCCAGCAGTTACGGCGGGAACACCGGGGAGCTGTTTTTT. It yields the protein CASSYGGNTGELFF.